The 27 T cell receptor beta chains below all came from one sample that was sequenced in a study of regulatory T cells in long-lasting Graves disease (TCRdb year 2021). The library was prepared using multiplex PCR. TCRdb shows the sequencer as Illumina HiSeq 4000. TCR beta libraries were built with iRepertoire HTBI primers and Arm-PCR amplification of CDR3 regions. The public reads were reanalyzed by TCRdb: fastp trimming at Q25, MiXCR alignment, in-frame beta chains only. A single entry per CDR3 protein holds the most common genes and DNA from its merged rows. This sample is represented by 400,000 to 500,000 distinct CDR3 sequences; 21% of them were singletons. Around 15% of the sample is held by the ten biggest clonotypes. Taken with the paper, the label for time point translates to: persistent/refractory GD, antithyroid drugs over 5 years with positive TRAb. RNA was extracted from PBMCs in TRIzol for both TCR sequencing and RNA sequencing.

This specimen consisted of peripheral blood mononuclear cells (PBMCs), obtained when the disease was refractory, from a patient treated with antithyroid drugs. The receptors originated from a female donor with Graves disease.

This clonotype was seen many times. The chain links TRBV27 to TRBJ2-5; tentatively, D is TRBD2 (6 bases). The length of the CDR3 is 15 residues. Germline CDR1 MNHEY, CDR2 SMNVEV (reference sequence). Trimming took 0 bases from V and 5 from J, leaving 13 bases between them. The CDR3 sequence: CASSLSYGSGETQYF. In nucleotides, the CDR3 is TGTGCCAGCAGTTTATCATACGGGAGTGGGGAGACCCAGTACTTC.

Many counts were recorded for this clonotype. V gene TRBV6-1 combines with J gene TRBJ1-1; D remains ambiguous. CDR1 MNHNS and CDR2 SASEGT come from the germline V gene. This CDR3 is 12 amino acids long. V was trimmed by 7 bases and J by 1 base, leaving 7 bases between them. CDR3 nucleotides: TGTGCCAGCAACGGCCCGAACACTGAAGCTTTCTTT. Protein sequence: CASNGPNTEAFF.

This clonotype showed up just a few times. The rearrangement links TRBV6-2 or TRBV6-3 to TRBJ1-1, with unresolved D. This CDR3 comprises 15 residues. CDR1 is MNHEY and CDR2 is SVGEGT in the germline V gene. The V end lost 2 bases, the J end lost 0 bases, and 10 bases lay between the germline ends. CDR3 sequence (DNA): TGTGCCAGCAGTTACGGTTGGCGACTGAACACTGAAGCTTTCTTT. Encoded protein: CASSYGWRLNTEAFF.

This clonotype was found a few times. The rearrangement links TRBV20-1 to TRBJ1-5, with D tentatively TRBD1 (6 bases). The CDR3 contains 12 residues. Germline V gives CDR1 DFQATT, CDR2 SNEGSKA (reference sequence). Trimming stripped 1 base from V and 6 bases from J, with 7 bases between. This CDR3 is CSARGGGQPQHF. CDR3 in DNA: TGCAGTGCTAGAGGAGGGGGTCAGCCCCAGCATTTT.

This clonotype was picked up many times. Its ends do not fully match the called genes, so a read error is possible. The CDR3 sequence: CASGETASETQYF. Here the CDR3 DNA reads TGCGCCAGCGGTGAGACAGCTTCAGAGACCCAGTACTTC. The V call is TRBV6-9, the J call TRBJ2-5; D may be TRBD1 or TRBD2 (5 bases each). The CDR3 has 13 residues. Germline CDR1 reads MNHGY; CDR2 reads SVAAGI.

This clonotype was observed many times. CDR3 in amino acids: CAISSGQETQYF. DNA of the CDR3: TGTGCCATCAGCAGCGGGCAAGAGACCCAGTACTTC. The V call is TRBV10-3, the J call TRBJ2-5, with a possible D match to TRBD2 (6 bases). CDR3 length equals 12 residues. Germline assignment: CDR1 ENHRY and CDR2 SYGVKD. The ends were cut back, 6 bases at V and 2 bases at J, with 7 bases in the middle.

The V and J genes are TRBV27 and TRBJ1-1, with D possibly being TRBD1 (6 bases). Trimming removed 8 bases from V and 8 bases from J, with 21 bases in between. Germline values: CDR1 MNHEY, CDR2 SMNVEV (reference sequence). This CDR3 region has 14 residues. CDR3 region: CASLPGGPPNEAFF. The CDR3 nucleotides read TGTGCCAGCCTACCTGGGGGGCCTCCAAACGAAGCTTTCTTT.

This chain uses TRBV19 with TRBJ1-2, with D unresolved. CDR3 length equals 14 residues. The germline V gene encodes CDR1 LNHDA and CDR2 SQIVND (reference sequence). Between the trimmed V and J ends, which lost 3 bases and 0 bases, there was a span of 8 bases. The CDR3 sequence: CASSMLGTNYGYTF. The CDR3 DNA is TGTGCCAGTAGTATGCTGGGGACTAACTATGGCTACACCTTC.

This clonotype occurred many times. The chain's CDR3 is CASSIRGQVISGYTF. The CDR3 coding sequence is TGTGCCAGTAGTATTCGGGGACAGGTCATCAGCGGCTACACCTTC. The V and J genes are TRBV19 and TRBJ1-2; TRBD1 agrees at 8 bases. There are 15 residues in the CDR3. Trimming at V came to 3 bases and at J to 8 bases, leaving 11 bases not matched to a gene. Per germline, CDR1 LNHDA and CDR2 SQIVND (reference sequence).

The V call is TRBV19, the J call TRBJ1-6, with no clear D. The V and J ends lost 5 bases and 7 bases respectively, with 18 bases between them. The CDR3 has 16 residues. CDR1 and CDR2 (germline): LNHDA, SQIVND (reference sequence). CDR3 bases: TGTGCCAGTAGTTCGCTACTCAAGACGGCGAATTCACCCCTCCACTTT. Amino acids: CASSSLLKTANSPLHF.

This clonotype was found a few times. The V gene is TRBV28, the J gene TRBJ2-3; 10 bases align to TRBD2. Per the germline V gene, CDR1 is MDHEN and CDR2 is SYDVKM. The CDR3 contains 15 residues. Unmatched junction bases numbered 7, after V lost 6 bases and J lost 4 bases. CDR3 residues: CASRVAGGSPDTQYF. CDR3 nucleotides: TGTGCCAGCAGAGTAGCGGGAGGAAGCCCAGATACGCAGTATTTT.

This clonotype was observed at least ten times. The chain couples TRBV27 to TRBJ2-7, with 9 bases that match TRBD1. The CDR3 runs 15 residues. The germline V gene has CDR1 MNHEY and CDR2 SMNVEV (reference sequence). V lost 1 base and J lost 3; bases outside the gene matches: 4. The CDR3 DNA is TGTGCCAGCAGTTTATATCCGGGACAGGGCTACGAGCAGTACTTC. Translating it yields CASSLYPGQGYEQYF.

As regards this clonotype: A read error may be the cause here, since a much bigger clone is one base away. As the CDR3 is not closed by the conserved phenylalanine or tryptophan, this likely results from a read error. V gene TRBV30 combines with J gene TRBJ1-2; D is ambiguous. Trimming pared 3 bases from V and 4 bases from J, leaving 9 bases between. Germline values: CDR1 GTSNPN, CDR2 SVGIG (reference sequence). The CDR3 spans 12 residues. The CDR3: CAWRTAGYGYTL. In DNA, the CDR3 is TGTGCCTGGAGGACGGCAGGCTATGGCTACACCCTC.

The rearrangement uses TRBV15 and TRBJ1-3; D ambiguous. The CDR3 spans 15 residues. Per germline, CDR1 LNHNV and CDR2 YYDKDF (reference sequence). The germline V and J ends were trimmed by 6 bases and 0 bases, with 12 bases remaining between them. Here the CDR3 reads CATRSGSLSGNTIYF. CDR3 in DNA: TGTGCCACCAGATCCGGGAGCCTCTCTGGAAACACCATATATTTT.

CDR3 amino acids: CASSEGQGATEAFF. As DNA, the CDR3 is TGTGCCAGCAGCGAAGGACAGGGGGCAACTGAAGCTTTCTTT. V usage is TRBV6-4 and J usage is TRBJ1-1; 11 nucleotides line up with TRBD1. Germline V gene data show CDR1 as MRHNA and CDR2 as SNTAGT. Trimming at V came to 6 bases and at J to 5 bases, leaving 5 bases not matched to a gene. The CDR3 spans 14 residues.

The chain combines TRBV12-3 or TRBV12-4 with TRBJ2-4; 8 positions agree with TRBD1. The trim removed 6 bases at V and 0 bases at J, leaving 13 bases unmatched. The CDR3 covers 18 residues. The CDR3 sequence: CASSFGQQGVRAKNIQYF. CDR3 nucleotide sequence: TGTGCCAGCAGCTTTGGGCAACAGGGGGTAAGAGCCAAAAACATTCAGTACTTC.

This chain uses TRBV5-1 with TRBJ2-5; D possibly uses TRBD1 or TRBD2 (5 bases each). CDR1 and CDR2 (germline): SGHRS, YFSETQ. There are 15 residues in the CDR3. With 3 bases removed from V and 5 bases from J, the gap between germline ends came to 17 bases. The DNA of the CDR3 is TGCGCCAGCAGCTGGGACGCCAAAATAGGGGAGACCCAGTACTTC. This gives the protein CASSWDAKIGETQYF.

This clonotype appeared a single time. No conserved phenylalanine or tryptophan ends this CDR3, so it is likely a read error. The chain links TRBV28 to TRBJ2-5; D uncertain. V lost 3 bases and J lost 3, with 2 bases in between. Germline CDR1 MDHEN, CDR2 SYDVKM. The CDR3 totals 11 residues. The CDR3 nucleotides are TGTGCCAGCAGTTTCGAAGAGACCCAGTACCTC. Its protein product is CASSFEETQYL.

The genes are TRBV2 and TRBJ2-7; 11 bases are shared with TRBD2. The CDR3 length is 15 residues. Germline CDR1 is SNHLY and CDR2 is FYNNEI. Losses at the gene ends were 3 bases for V and 5 bases for J; bases not matched to a gene: 6. The CDR3: CASSDTSGSFDEQYF. CDR3 DNA: TGTGCCAGCAGTGATACTAGCGGGAGTTTCGACGAGCAGTACTTC.

This clonotype has only a few counts. The chain employs TRBV9 and TRBJ2-2, with TRBD1 matching 7 bases. Trimming cost V 0 bases and J 7 bases; bases outside gene matches: 3. Germline V gives CDR1 SGDLS, CDR2 YYNGEE. The CDR3 extends over 14 amino acids. CDR3 residues: CASSVGTGGGELFF. The CDR3 nucleotides are TGTGCCAGCAGCGTAGGGACAGGCGGCGGGGAGCTGTTTTTT.

The V and J genes are TRBV10-1 and TRBJ1-2; 7 bases match TRBD1. CDR3 size: 13 residues. The ends lost 5 bases at V and 6 bases at J; junction bases unmatched: 6. Germline lookup yields CDR1 WNHNN and CDR2 SYGVQD (reference sequence). The CDR3 sequence is CASSLTGFDGYTF. The CDR3 DNA follows: TGCGCCAGCAGTTTGACAGGGTTCGATGGCTACACCTTC.

In this sample, this clonotype turned up many times. The rearrangement uses TRBV28 and TRBJ2-5, with D perhaps TRBD2 (6 bases). This CDR3 is 15 amino acids long. The germline gives CDR1 MDHEN, CDR2 SYDVKM. V lost 6 bases to trimming and J lost 3 bases, with 17 bases between them. The DNA of the CDR3 is TGTGCCAGCAGCCTTGGCGGGGCCGGTGAAGAGACCCAGTACTTC. Amino acids: CASSLGGAGEETQYF.

As regards this clonotype: A much more abundant neighbour one base away suggests this may be a read error. The rearrangement uses TRBV28 and TRBJ2-6, with D unclear. This CDR3 has 15 residues. V shed 11 bases and J shed 0 bases, with 14 bases lying between them. Germline V gene sequence: CDR1 MDHEN, CDR2 SYDVKM. CDR3 sequence: CAGNTAGSGANVLTF. CDR3 sequence (DNA): TGTGCCGGCAATACCGCAGGCTCTGGGGCCAACGTCCTGACTTTC.

This clonotype was recorded many times. The rearrangement uses TRBV7-8 and TRBJ1-5; a possible D gene is TRBD1 (5 bases). V lost 5 bases, J lost 2 bases, and 13 bases lay in between. The CDR3 spans 15 residues. Germline V gene sequence: CDR1 SGHVS, CDR2 FQNEAQ. The CDR3: CASSAIDSGNQPQHF. For the CDR3, the DNA is TGTGCCAGCAGCGCAATCGACAGCGGCAATCAGCCCCAGCATTTT.

This clonotype has more than one count but fewer than ten. DNA of the CDR3: TGTGCCAGCAGCCCCCCAGAAAGTTACACCGGGGAGCTGTTTTTT. Protein product: CASSPPESYTGELFF. V and J are TRBV5-4 and TRBJ2-2; D is unclear. This CDR3 contains 15 residues. Trimming removed 4 bases from V and 3 bases from J, with 13 bases in between. Germline V gene lookup returns CDR1 SGHNT and CDR2 YYREEE (reference sequence).

The chain employs TRBV5-1 and TRBJ2-7; 7 nucleotides align to TRBD2. The length of the CDR3 is 16 residues. Germline assignment: CDR1 SGHRS and CDR2 YFSETQ. With V trimmed by 4 bases and J by 5 bases, 15 bases remained unmatched. The CDR3 loop reads CASSTPGAGSTDEQYF. DNA of the CDR3: TGCGCCAGCAGCACCCCGGGAGCGGGATCTACAGACGAGCAGTACTTC.

This clonotype occurred a few times. The chain is built from TRBV2 and TRBJ1-5, with 9 bases matching TRBD1. The CDR3 is 17 residues long. Unmatched junction bases numbered 14, after V lost 6 bases and J lost 5 bases. In germline, CDR1 is SNHLY, CDR2 FYNNEI. CDR3 DNA: TGTGCCAGCAGCTTAGGCCTGCCGGGACAGGGCCATCAGCCCCAGCATTTT. Translated, it gives CASSLGLPGQGHQPQHF. Full variable domain (outside the CDR3, taken from reference TRBV2 and TRBJ1-5): EPEVTQTPSHQVTQMGQEVILRCVPISNHLYFYWYRQILGQKVEFLVSFYNNEISEKSEIFDDQFSVERPDGSNFTLKIRSTKLEDSAMYFCASSLGLPGQGHQPQHFGDGTRLSIL.